The 18 T cell receptor beta chains given below trace back to one sample, sequenced in a study of cytomegalovirus exposure and HLA in healthy donors. PCR used 60 Vbeta primers and 13 Jbeta primers. TCRdb keeps only in-frame clones here, not all; method: immunoSEQ multiplex PCR. The sample consists of approximately 190,000 clones, over 70% of them appearing once. Sequenced sample: PBMCs. These receptors were obtained from a man between 40 and 49 years old in good health and CMV-seropositive.

The V and J genes are TRBV10-3 and TRBJ2-1; the D gene is possibly TRBD1 (7 bases). In germline, CDR1 is ENHRY, CDR2 SYGVKD. The CDR3 is made up of 15 amino acids. V was trimmed by 3 bases and J by 1 base, leaving 10 bases between them. The CDR3: CAISDAGGSYNEQFF. CDR3 bases: TGTGCCATCAGTGACGCAGGGGGGTCCTACAATGAGCAGTTCTTC.

V is TRBV19 and J is TRBJ1-4; D may be TRBD1 (5 bases). The V end lost 3 bases, the J end lost 5 bases, and 13 bases lay between the germline ends. Germline loops: CDR1 LNHDA, CDR2 SQIVND (reference sequence). The CDR3 contains 15 residues. The CDR3 sequence is CASSMSRTRNEKLFF. CDR3 DNA: TGTGCCAGTAGTATGTCCCGGACACGGAATGAAAAACTGTTTTTT.

With respect to this clone: The junction does not match germline at one end; this may be a read error. The V call is TRBV9, the J call TRBJ2-5; 9 positions agree with TRBD2. CDR1 is SGDLS, CDR2 YYNGEE, per germline. The CDR3 sequence is 15 residues long. CDR3 amino acids: CASNVQAGGPETQYF. The DNA of the CDR3 is TGTGCCAGCAACGTACAGGCGGGAGGGCCAGAGACCCAGTACTTC.

To note about this clone: An end of the junction does not agree with germline; a read error may underlie this. The chain employs TRBV29-1 and TRBJ2-6; 11 nucleotides match TRBD1. The CDR3 covers 15 residues. Germline V gives CDR1 SQVTM, CDR2 ANQGSEA. The CDR3 reads CSAGQGATGANGLTF. Here the CDR3 DNA reads TGCAGCGCTGGACAGGGGGCAACTGGGGCCAACGGCCTGACTTTC.

CDR3 protein: CASSQDTLKGVANEKLFF. In nucleotides, the CDR3 is TGCGCCAGCAGCCAAGACACCCTCAAGGGGGTGGCTAATGAAAAACTGTTTTTT. The chain has TRBV4-1 and TRBJ1-4; tentatively, D is TRBD1 (6 bases). Deletions cut 0 bases from V and 3 bases from J, with 17 bases between. Germline CDR1 reads MGHRA; CDR2 reads YSYEKL. The CDR3 runs 18 residues.

The CDR3 region is CSVEGSAGHTEAFF. In nucleotides, the CDR3 is TGCAGCGTTGAAGGATCCGCGGGGCACACTGAAGCTTTCTTT. This chain uses TRBV29-1 with TRBJ1-1; maybe TRBD1 (5 bases). V was pared by 1 base and J by 3 bases, with 12 bases between. The CDR3 totals 14 residues. The germline CDR1 and CDR2 sequences are SQVTM and ANQGSEA. Based on the CDR3 plus reference TRBV29-1 and TRBJ1-1, the full variable domain is SAVISQKPSRDICQRGTSLTIQCQVDSQVTMMFWYRQQPGQSLTLIATANQGSEATYESGFVIDKFPISRPNLTFSTLTVSNMSPEDSSIYLCSVEGSAGHTEAFFGQGTRLTVV.

The chain is built from TRBV6-5 and TRBJ2-7; TRBD2 agrees at 11 bases. Germline V gene lookup returns CDR1 MNHEY and CDR2 SVGAGI. The length of the CDR3 is 16 residues. With V trimmed by 2 bases and J by 3 bases, 6 bases remained unmatched. The CDR3 here is CASSYPGTSGVYEQYF. The CDR3 region has the DNA TGTGCCAGCAGTTACCCCGGGACTAGCGGAGTCTACGAGCAGTACTTC.

The chain is built from TRBV18 and TRBJ2-5; possible D gene TRBD1, 6 bases. Germline CDR1 reads KGHSH; CDR2 reads LQKENI. The CDR3 totals 16 residues. Trimming removed 1 base from V and 0 bases from J, with 12 bases in between. CDR3 amino acids: CASSPQSPGDQETQYF. CDR3 bases: TGTGCCAGCTCACCACAGTCACCAGGGGACCAAGAGACCCAGTACTTC.

This clone was seen only a few times. This sequence joins TRBV7-6 and TRBJ2-1, with TRBD2 as a possible D gene (5 bases). This CDR3 spans 13 amino acids. Germline CDR1 and CDR2: SGHVS and FNYEAQ. The V gene lost 1 base and the J gene lost 7 bases, with 8 bases spanning the gap. CDR3 loop: CASSLGGGNEQFF. The CDR3 DNA sequence: TGTGCCAGCAGCTTAGGAGGAGGAAATGAGCAGTTCTTC.

The V and J genes are TRBV11-2 and TRBJ2-5; tentatively, D is TRBD1 (5 bases). This CDR3 spans 13 amino acids. Germline V gene data show CDR1 as SGHAT and CDR2 as FQNNGV. Trimming pared 2 bases from V and 4 bases from J, leaving 8 bases between. CDR3 nucleotide sequence: TGTGCCAGCAGCTTACCAGGGATAGAGACCCAGTACTTC. Encoded protein: CASSLPGIETQYF.

The chain recombines TRBV10-3 with TRBJ2-7; D gene ambiguous. The CDR3 extends over 11 amino acids. CDR1 is ENHRY, CDR2 SYGVKD, per germline. Between the trimmed V and J ends, which lost 2 bases and 5 bases, there was a span of 4 bases. CDR3 bases: TGTGCCATCAGTGAGCGTAACGAGCAGTACTTC. Encoded protein: CAISERNEQYF.

This clone was counted only a few times. The J gene is TRBJ2-7, the V gene TRBV18, with 7 bases matching TRBD2. From germline, CDR1 is KGHSH and CDR2 LQKENI. With V trimmed by 0 bases and J by 4 bases, 3 bases remained unmatched. The CDR3 is made up of 14 amino acids. The CDR3: CASSPPTSDYEQYF. CDR3 bases: TGTGCCAGCTCACCACCCACTAGCGATTACGAGCAGTACTTC.

The gene calls are TRBV5-1 and TRBJ1-1; D is possibly TRBD1 (5 bases). This CDR3 has 14 residues. V lost 4 bases to trimming and J lost 1 base, with 11 bases between them. Germline loops: CDR1 SGHRS, CDR2 YFSETQ. The CDR3 bases are TGCGCCAGCAGCGTACAGGCGACGAACACTGAAGCTTTCTTT. This sequence encodes CASSVQATNTEAFF.

V is TRBV28 and J is TRBJ1-1; 9 positions agree with TRBD1. J was trimmed by 5 bases and V by 4 bases; bases with no gene match: 8. The CDR3 is 15 residues long. In germline, CDR1 is MDHEN, CDR2 SYDVKM. In nucleotides, the CDR3 is TGTGCCAGCAGTTCAACAACAGGGGGCAAAACTGAAGCTTTCTTT. Translation: CASSSTTGGKTEAFF.

In this sample, this clone turned up a few times. The gene calls are TRBV7-2 and TRBJ2-1; D gene ambiguous. V lost 1 base and J 1 base, leaving 8 bases between the germline ends. Germline assignment: CDR1 SGHTA and CDR2 FQGNSA. The CDR3 length is 15 residues. The CDR3 sequence: CASSLGIGSYNEQFF. CDR3 DNA sequence: TGTGCCAGCAGCTTAGGGATCGGGTCCTACAATGAGCAGTTCTTC.

The chain couples TRBV11-2 to TRBJ1-4; D is perhaps TRBD1 (6 bases). This CDR3 region has 14 residues. Germline assignment: CDR1 SGHAT and CDR2 FQNNGV. Trimming left V 6 bases short and J 7 bases short, with 15 bases between. The CDR3 DNA reads TGTGCCAGCAGTTCCCATTACAGGGCTGAAAAACTGTTTTTT. This sequence encodes CASSSHYRAEKLFF.

The chain recombines TRBV14 with TRBJ1-2; D ambiguous. Germline V CDR1 and CDR2: SGHDN, FVKESK. The CDR3 has 14 residues. The V end was cut by 0 bases, the J end by 8 bases, with 13 bases between. CDR3 in amino acids: CASSQDNLAIGYTF. The CDR3 DNA is TGTGCCAGCAGCCAAGATAACCTCGCTATAGGCTACACCTTC.

The chain couples TRBV14 to TRBJ2-7, with D possibly TRBD2 on 5 matching bases. V lost 4 bases to trimming and J lost 7 bases, with 17 bases between them. Looked up from germline, CDR1 is SGHDN and CDR2 is FVKESK. The CDR3 is 14 amino acids. CDR3: CASSPLERDPEQYF. In DNA form, the CDR3 reads TGTGCCAGCAGCCCCCTCGAGAGGGATCCAGAGCAGTACTTC.